The 27 T cell receptor beta chains in this list originate from one sample, sequenced in a study of blood T cells in healthy people across ages. A J-beta primer mix and a sample-barcoded 5' primer were used in a second PCR of about 7 to 11 cycles. TCRdb used MiXCR to reprocess the 5' RACE reads, holding one entry per CDR3 protein. This sample carries 1.8 million or so distinct CDR3 sequences, roughly 43% of them seen once, and the ten largest clones take more than 20%. Source material: blood. Receptors were obtained from a human donor in good health.

This clonotype was detected only a few times. The chain uses TRBV7-6 and TRBJ2-7, with D possibly being TRBD1 (6 bases). This CDR3 comprises 15 residues. CDR1 is SGHVS and CDR2 is FNYEAQ in the germline V gene. Trimming left V 1 base short and J 3 bases short, with 13 bases between. CDR3 sequence: CASSLVGGGVYEQYF. DNA of the CDR3: TGTGCCAGCAGCTTAGTAGGGGGTGGGGTCTACGAGCAGTACTTC.

Comments on this clonotype: A much bigger clone sits one base away, suggesting this may be a read error. V is TRBV7-8 and J is TRBJ2-3; the D is unclear. Germline loops: CDR1 SGHVS, CDR2 FQNEAQ. CDR3 size: 14 residues. V was trimmed by 7 bases and J by 2 bases, leaving 13 bases between them. CDR3 DNA: TGTGCCAGCAACCTAGACGTCCACACAGATACGCAGTATTTT. The encoded protein is CASNLDVHTDTQYF.

On this clonotype: A much more abundant neighbour one base away suggests this may be a read error. The chain links TRBV5-1 to TRBJ2-3; no clear D gene. Germline CDR1 is SGHRS and CDR2 is YFSETQ. CDR3 length equals 15 residues. The CDR3 here is CASRATAMSTDMQYF. CDR3 DNA: TGCGCCAGCAGGGCCACCGCGATGAGCACAGATATGCAGTATTTT. Variable domain in full (rest from reference TRBV5-1 and TRBJ2-3): KAGVTQTPRYLIKTRGQQVTLSCSPISGHRSVSWYQQTPGQGLQFLFEYFSETQRNKGNFPGRFSGRQFSNSRSEMNVSTLELGDSALYLCASRATAMSTDMQYFGPGTRLTVL.

This clonotype has a handful of counts. The rearrangement joins TRBV6-5 to TRBJ1-1; D unresolved. Trimming shortened V by 0 bases and J by 10 bases, and 15 bases separated the two germline ends. The CDR3 loop spans 14 amino acids. Germline CDR1 MNHEY, CDR2 SVGAGI. The CDR3 loop is CASSYSTRTWVAFF. CDR3 DNA sequence: TGTGCCAGCAGTTACTCGACTAGGACGTGGGTAGCTTTCTTT.

The chain uses TRBV7-3 and TRBJ2-7; D is tentatively TRBD1 or TRBD2 (5 bases each). Trimming shortened V by 4 bases and J by 3 bases, and 13 bases separated the two germline ends. This CDR3 contains 14 residues. Germline CDR1 is SGHTA and CDR2 is FQGTGA. Here the CDR3 reads CASSSGRWGYEQYF. CDR3 DNA sequence: TGTGCCAGCAGCTCGGGGCGGTGGGGCTACGAGCAGTACTTC.

The V and J genes are TRBV5-5 and TRBJ2-4; tentative D call: TRBD1 (5 bases). The assigned J gene may be wrong: the sequence end matches TRBJ2-7 better. CDR3 length: 13 amino acids. The germline V gene encodes CDR1 SGHKS and CDR2 YYEKEE (reference sequence). DNA for the CDR3: TGTGCCAGCGACAGACAGCTAACCTACGAGCAGTACTTC. Residues: CASDRQLTYEQYF.

J is TRBJ1-1 and V is TRBV4-3, with a tentative D call TRBD1 (6 bases). V was clipped by 4 bases and J by 4 bases, with 16 bases between them. This CDR3 spans 15 amino acids. The germline CDR1 and CDR2 sequences are LGHNA and YSLEER. The chain's CDR3 is CASSRRTERVTEAFF. The CDR3, as DNA: TGCGCCAGCAGCCGCAGGACAGAGCGGGTCACTGAAGCTTTCTTT.

This chain joins TRBV20-1 and TRBJ1-1; D is uncertain. The ends were cut back, 4 bases at V and 5 bases at J, with 17 bases in the middle. Germline loops: CDR1 DFQATT, CDR2 SNEGSKA (reference sequence). The CDR3 sequence is 14 residues long. This CDR3 reads CSATDAREGTEAFF. Written as DNA, the CDR3 is TGCAGTGCTACTGATGCGAGGGAAGGGACTGAAGCTTTCTTT.

This chain links TRBV7-8 with TRBJ1-5; D gene ambiguous. Germline V lookup: CDR1 SGHVS, CDR2 FQNEAQ. V was trimmed by 0 bases and J by 4 bases, leaving 13 bases between them. CDR3 length: 16 residues. The CDR3 loop reads CASSLAGRVQNQPQHF. In DNA, the CDR3 is TGTGCCAGCAGCTTAGCCGGACGAGTCCAGAATCAGCCCCAGCATTTT.

This chain joins TRBV12-3 or TRBV12-4 and TRBJ2-1; tentatively, D is TRBD1 (6 bases). V lost 10 bases to trimming and J lost 1 base, with 23 bases between them. This CDR3 contains 17 residues. CDR3 sequence (DNA): TGTGCCACCCGTTCTTCCTCCAGGGGATCTTCCTACAATGAGCAGTTCTTC. This encodes CATRSSSRGSSYNEQFF.

The chain is built from TRBV10-3 and TRBJ2-5; 7 bases are shared with TRBD2. The CDR3 covers 14 residues. The germline gives CDR1 ENHRY, CDR2 SYGVKD. The V segment lost 6 bases and the J segment 4 bases; nucleotides outside the gene matches: 8. The CDR3 region has the DNA TGTGCCATCAGGGATCCGGGGAGGGGAGAGACCCAGTACTTC. This gives the protein CAIRDPGRGETQYF.

The rearrangement joins TRBV7-8 to TRBJ2-5, with 8 bases that match TRBD2. Unmatched junction bases numbered 16, after V lost 5 bases and J lost 2 bases. CDR3 size: 18 residues. Germline CDR1 is SGHVS and CDR2 is FQNEAQ. The CDR3 region is CASSLLFSGGRLQETQYF. CDR3 DNA: TGTGCCAGCAGCCTACTGTTTTCGGGGGGGCGGCTTCAAGAGACCCAGTACTTC.

The rearrangement uses TRBV10-3 and TRBJ2-5; D is unclear. This CDR3 region has 14 residues. With 6 bases removed from V and 2 bases from J, the gap between germline ends came to 13 bases. Germline lookup yields CDR1 ENHRY and CDR2 SYGVKD. The CDR3 protein is CAIRRTSDQETQYF. The CDR3 DNA sequence: TGTGCCATCAGGCGGACGAGTGATCAAGAGACCCAGTACTTC.

The chain employs TRBV4-2 and TRBJ2-7, with 8 nucleotides matching TRBD1. This CDR3 spans 17 amino acids. Germline V gene data show CDR1 as LGHNA and CDR2 as YNFKEQ. Unmatched junction bases numbered 10, after V lost 3 bases and J lost 0 bases. The CDR3 bases are TGTGCCAGCAGCCAGATCAGACAGGGGCTAAGCTCCTACGAGCAGTACTTC. It yields the protein CASSQIRQGLSSYEQYF.

This clonotype was found a few times. The rearrangement joins TRBV7-9 to TRBJ2-1; D is possibly TRBD2 (6 bases). The germline V gene has CDR1 SEHNR and CDR2 FQNEAQ (reference sequence). The CDR3 consists of 13 residues. V was pared by 6 bases and J by 8 bases, with 14 bases between. CDR3 in DNA: TGTGCCAGCAGTTCCCAGCTAGCGTATGAGCAGTTCTTC. Translating it yields CASSSQLAYEQFF.

The chain employs TRBV10-3 and TRBJ1-2, with D unresolved. In germline, CDR1 is ENHRY, CDR2 SYGVKD. The CDR3 runs 14 residues. The V end lost 0 bases, the J end lost 3 bases, and 8 bases lay between the germline ends. The chain's CDR3 is CAISESMADYGYTF. The DNA for the CDR3 is TGTGCCATCAGTGAGTCGATGGCAGACTATGGCTACACCTTC.

This clonotype occurred a few times. V usage is TRBV4-1 and J usage is TRBJ2-7, with 8 positions matching TRBD1. The CDR3 covers 13 residues. V was clipped by 3 bases and J by 5 bases; unmatched bases: 3. Germline CDR1 reads MGHRA; CDR2 reads YSYEKL. CDR3 in amino acids: CASSHRTGHEQYF. Written as DNA, the CDR3 is TGCGCCAGCAGCCATAGGACAGGGCACGAGCAGTACTTC.

The chain has TRBV6-2 or TRBV6-3 and TRBJ2-2, with D unresolved. The CDR3 length is 14 residues. V lost 4 bases to trimming and J lost 8 bases, with 14 bases between them. CDR1 MNHEY and CDR2 SVGEGT come from the germline V gene. The CDR3 nucleotides are TGTGCCAGCAGTTCGGACGCGGCAACTGGGGAGCTGTTTTTT. The encoded protein is CASSSDAATGELFF.

The rearrangement links TRBV7-8 to TRBJ2-3; 7 bases match TRBD1. CDR1 and CDR2 from the germline V gene are SGHVS and FQNEAQ. CDR3 length: 17 amino acids. Trimming took 0 bases from V and 4 from J; bases not matched to a gene: 10. CDR3 residues: CASSLAAPIQGPDTQYF. The CDR3, as DNA: TGTGCCAGCAGCTTAGCTGCCCCCATACAGGGGCCAGATACGCAGTATTTT. Combining the CDR3 with reference TRBV7-8 and TRBJ2-3 gives the whole variable domain GAGVSQSPRYKVAKRGQDVALRCDPISGHVSLFWYQQALGQGPEFLTYFQNEAQLDKSGLPSDRFFAERPEGSVSTLKIQRTQQEDSAVYLCASSLAAPIQGPDTQYFGPGTRLTVL.

V is TRBV21-1 and J is TRBJ2-5. Near its end, the DNA agrees better with TRBJ2-7, so the J call may be wrong. TRBV21-1 is a pseudogene segment. The CDR3 length is 14 residues. CDR3 DNA sequence: TGTGCCAGCAGCAAAATCGCCAGGTGTTACGAGCAGTACTTC. This sequence encodes CASSKIARCYEQYF.

This chain uses TRBV28 with TRBJ2-7; the D is unclear. Germline V gene sequence: CDR1 MDHEN, CDR2 SYDVKM. The CDR3 is 15 residues long. V lost 2 bases and J lost 2, with 13 bases in between. The CDR3 DNA sequence: TGTGCCAGCAGTTTAATAGCAGCTCCTCCCTACGAGCAGTACTTC. Encoded protein: CASSLIAAPPYEQYF.

The chain has TRBV6-1 and TRBJ1-5; D not resolved. The germline V gene encodes CDR1 MNHNS and CDR2 SASEGT. This CDR3 is 16 amino acids long. With 1 base removed from V and 1 base from J, the gap between germline ends came to 11 bases. CDR3 coding DNA: TGTGCCAGCAGTGAAGGGCTTGGGCAGAGCAATCAGCCCCAGCATTTT. Its translation is CASSEGLGQSNQPQHF.

The chain combines TRBV6-6 with TRBJ2-5; D may correspond to TRBD1 or TRBD2 (5 bases each). The CDR3 loop spans 14 amino acids. V shed 6 bases and J shed 11 bases, with 22 bases lying between them. Germline V lookup: CDR1 MNHNY, CDR2 SVGAGI (reference sequence). The CDR3 DNA reads TGTGCCAGCAGGGACAACCGGGACCTCGGGGAGCAGTACTTC. Translated: CASRDNRDLGEQYF.

V usage is TRBV6-5 and J usage is TRBJ1-2; D gene unclear. V was shortened by 0 bases and J by 2 bases, with 13 bases between the two germline ends. This CDR3 is built from 16 residues. The germline CDR1 and CDR2 sequences are MNHEY and SVGAGI. CDR3 loop: CASSYSVIGPNYGYTF. DNA for the CDR3: TGTGCCAGCAGTTACTCGGTTATAGGGCCCAACTATGGCTACACCTTC.

The chain uses TRBV7-2 and TRBJ1-1; D is uncertain. CDR1 SGHTA and CDR2 FQGNSA come from the germline V gene. V was clipped by 6 bases and J by 8 bases, with 10 bases between them. The CDR3 consists of 11 residues. The CDR3 spells CASSSTPEAFF. Written as DNA, the CDR3 is TGTGCCAGCAGTTCGACGCCAGAAGCTTTCTTT.

This clonotype was seen just once. This chain connects TRBV28 to TRBJ1-2, with 8 positions matching TRBD1. Germline V gives CDR1 MDHEN, CDR2 SYDVKM. The CDR3 extends over 15 amino acids. V shed 5 bases, J shed 1 base, and the junction held 6 bases outside the gene matches. Here the CDR3 DNA reads TGTGCCAGCAGTATACCCAGGGGGCATAACTATGGCTACACCTTC. It is translated as CASSIPRGHNYGYTF.

The CDR3 spells CASSHPGTGGYIQEGYTF. DNA of the CDR3: TGTGCCAGCAGCCATCCCGGGACAGGGGGCTACATACAGGAAGGCTACACCTTC. The chain employs TRBV3-1 and TRBJ1-2, with 12 bases matching TRBD1. CDR1 LGHDT and CDR2 YNNKEL come from the germline V gene (reference sequence). J was trimmed by 8 bases and V by 3 bases; bases with no gene match: 16. This CDR3 spans 18 amino acids.